Sequencing of this T cell receptor beta chain was carried out in a study of monozygotic twins with inflammatory bowel disease. There are 14 residues in the CDR3. Germline V CDR1 and CDR2: ENHRY, SYGVKD. Turning to this clonotype: No antigen is known for it.

Study-level points and caveats: Since immunosuppressive treatments differed, patient repertoires may have gained added variability.

Using TCRalpha and TCRbeta cDNA, the researchers carried out two nested PCRs that lasted around 15 and 9 cycles. TCRdb re-called the 5' RACE reads and gives one entry per CDR3 protein, without DNA. The sample yields under 350,000 distinct CDR3 sequences, of which the top ten take up 5.6%. The clonotype comes from a human donor with ulcerative colitis or Crohn's disease, or a healthy co-twin of an affected twin (not recorded which). The chain employs TRBV10-3 and TRBJ2-7; TCRdb proposes TRBD2, but this gene call is untestable without DNA. Sequencing was carried out using blood. CDR3 residues: CAITAVAGSYEQYF.